This is a list of T cell receptor beta chains from one sample in a study of graft-versus-host responses after intestinal transplantation. Antigens of these TCRs are unknown. The protocol was immunoSEQ multiplex PCR, while the TCRdb copy is restricted to in-frame clones and leaves out a portion. The data show around 100,000 clones, approximately 92% seen once. Sequences were derived from unstimulated CD4+ T cells sorted from spleen or lymph node cells, sampled before transplant. All receptors come from a human donor who was the organ donor for an intestinal transplant. Both conserved end residues are part of each CDR3. D genes are given only for firm matches. A row's size may be missing; if present it is once, few, many or a size class.

>TRBV5-6|.|13|.|TRBJ1-2
TGTGCCAGCAGCTTCAAGCAGTCCTATGGCTACACCTTC
CASSFKQSYGYTF
>TRBV29-1|.|12|.|TRBJ2-3
TGCAGCGTTGAGGGCGGCACAGATACGCAGTATTTT
CSVEGGTDTQYF
>TRBV4-1|.|14|.|TRBJ2-5
TGCGCCAGCAGCCCGGACCCAACACGGGAGACCCAGTACTTC
CASSPDPTRETQYF
>TRBV4-3|.|15|.|TRBJ2-1
TGCGCCAGCAGCCAAGGAGGCTTTTCCTACAATGAGCAGTTCTTC
CASSQGGFSYNEQFF
>TRBV5-1|.|15|.|TRBJ2-5
TGCGCCAGCAGCTATTTGGCGGGGACCCAAGAGACCCAGTACTTC
CASSYLAGTQETQYF
>TRBV2|.|13|.|TRBJ1-2
TGTGCCAGCAGCCCGGGACAAAACTATGGCTACACCTTC
CASSPGQNYGYTF
>TRBV28|.|12|.|TRBJ1-2
TGTGCCAGCAGCTCACCGGGGGATGGCTACACCTTC
CASSSPGDGYTF
>TRBV28|.|14|.|TRBJ1-1
TGTGCCAGCACCTTGCAGCCCGAGAACACTGAAGCTTTCTTT
CASTLQPENTEAFF
>TRBV27|.|14|.|TRBJ2-1
TGTGCCAGCAGTCCGGGGGCTAGAATTGAGCGGCAGTTCTTC
CASSPGARIERQFF
>TRBV5-4|.|12|.|TRBJ2-2
TGTGCCAGCAGCTTGGAGGGGGGGGAGCTGTTTTTT
CASSLEGGELFF
>TRBV5-6|.|14|.|TRBJ2-7
TGTGCCAGCAGCTCGCCGGGACGCGCCTACGAGCAGTACTTC
CASSSPGRAYEQYF
>TRBV5-1|.|16|.|TRBJ2-1
TGCGCCAGCAGCTACGAGAGTCGCTTCTCCTACAATGAGCAGTTCTTC
CASSYESRFSYNEQFF
>TRBV5-1|TRBD2|17|.|TRBJ2-2
TGCGCCAGCAGCCGGGGGACTAGCGGAACGAACACCGGGGAGCTGTTTTTT
CASSRGTSGTNTGELFF
>TRBV28|.|13|.|TRBJ1-2
TGTGCCAGCAGTTTCATAAGGGGGGACGGCTACACCTTC
CASSFIRGDGYTF
>TRBV18|.|15|.|TRBJ1-5
TGTGCCAGCTCACCGCTCGCAGGGCGCGATCAGCCCCAGCATTTT
CASSPLAGRDQPQHF
>TRBV5-1|.|16|once|TRBJ2-4
TGCGCCAGCAGCTTGGGATATACCGGGACGGAAAACATTCAGTACTTC
CASSLGYTGTENIQYF
>TRBV5-6|.|17|.|TRBJ2-6
TGTGCCAGCAGCTTGTTTCGAGACATCCCCGGGGCCAACGTCCTGACTTTC
CASSLFRDIPGANVLTF
>TRBV5-6|.|12|.|TRBJ2-3
TGTGCCAGCAGCTTGAGCACAGATACGCAGTATTTT
CASSLSTDTQYF
>TRBV14|.|14|.|TRBJ2-7
TGTGCCAGCAGCCGCGATGGGGGACCTAACGAGCAGTACTTC
CASSRDGGPNEQYF
>TRBV15|.|13|.|TRBJ2-5
TGTGCCACCAGGAGGGGGGGGCGGGAGACCCAGTACTTC
CATRRGGRETQYF
>TRBV9|.|14|.|TRBJ2-3
TGTGCCAGCAGCGTAGAAACGAGCACAGATACGCAGTATTTT
CASSVETSTDTQYF
>TRBV9|.|14|once|TRBJ1-6
TGTGCCAGCAGCCCTCGGGCGGGCCGGTCACCCCTCCACTTT
CASSPRAGRSPLHF
>TRBV7-8|TRBD2|16|.|TRBJ2-3
TGTGCCAGCAGCTTGGTCAGACTAGCGGTCACAGATACGCAGTATTTT
CASSLVRLAVTDTQYF
>TRBV4-2|.|15|.|TRBJ1-2
TGTGCCAGCAGCCAAGCGAGAGACTGGATCTATGGCTACACCTTC
CASSQARDWIYGYTF
>TRBV6-1|TRBD1|14|.|TRBJ1-2
TGTGCCAGCAGCCGACAGGGGGGGGGCTATGGCTACACCTTC
CASSRQGGGYGYTF
>TRBV7-8|.|13|.|TRBJ2-7
TGTGCCAGCAGCTTAGTGGCGACCTACGAGCAGTACTTC
CASSLVATYEQYF
>TRBV4-2|TRBD1|16|.|TRBJ2-3
TGTGCCAGCAGCCACGTCCCGGGACAGGGGGAAGATACGCAGTATTTT
CASSHVPGQGEDTQYF
>TRBV2|.|14|.|TRBJ2-5
TGTGCCAGCAGTGAACGCAGGTACCAAGAGACCCAGTACTTC
CASSERRYQETQYF
>TRBV5-1|.|15|few|TRBJ1-1
TGCGCCAGCAGCTTGGCCGAACGGTTGAACACTGAAGCTTTCTTT
CASSLAERLNTEAFF